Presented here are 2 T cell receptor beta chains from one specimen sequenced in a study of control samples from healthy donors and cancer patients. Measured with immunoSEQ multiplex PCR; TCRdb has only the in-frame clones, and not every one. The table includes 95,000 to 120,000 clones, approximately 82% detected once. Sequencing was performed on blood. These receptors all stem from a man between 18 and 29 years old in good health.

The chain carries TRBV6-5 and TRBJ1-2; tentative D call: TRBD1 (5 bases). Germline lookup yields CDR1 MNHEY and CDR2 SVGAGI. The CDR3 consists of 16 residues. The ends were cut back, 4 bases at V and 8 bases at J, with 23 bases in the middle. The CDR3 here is CASSSAGPGRHDGYTF. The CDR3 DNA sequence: TGTGCCAGCAGTTCAGCGGGGCCCGGGCGGCATGACGGCTACACCTTC.

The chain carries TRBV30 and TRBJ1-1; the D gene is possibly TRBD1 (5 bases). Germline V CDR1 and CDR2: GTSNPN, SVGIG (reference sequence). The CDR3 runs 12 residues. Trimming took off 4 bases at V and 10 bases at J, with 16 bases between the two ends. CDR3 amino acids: CAWTGFEGRAFF. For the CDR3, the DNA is TGTGCCTGGACGGGTTTTGAGGGGAGAGCTTTCTTT. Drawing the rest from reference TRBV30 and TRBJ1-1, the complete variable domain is SQTIHQWPATLVQPVGSPLSLECTVEGTSNPNLYWYRQAAGRGLQLLFYSVGIGQISSEVPQNLSASRPQDRQFILSSKKLLLSDSGFYLCAWTGFEGRAFFGQGTRLTVV.